This entry concerns a single T cell receptor (beta chain). Its antigen is unknown. The data were taken from a study of radiotherapy plus CTLA-4 blockade in lung cancer. Study as a whole: Objective response was observed in roughly 20% of patients, and disease control in roughly 30%.

Study observations and caveats: TCR clones originating in tumors grew in number in blood after radiotherapy plus ipilimumab. Response was reportedly best predicted by early blood T cell clone dynamics, with interferon-beta.

Those with chemo-refractory metastatic non-small-cell lung cancer were treated with focal radiation combined with CTLA-4 blockade using ipilimumab. Generated by immunoSEQ multiplex PCR, the TCRdb table keeps only in-frame clones and is missing some. The sample has roughly 75,000 clones, more than 80% seen once. Germline CDR1 and CDR2: SGDLS and YYNGEE. Trimming at V came to 0 bases and at J to 7 bases, leaving 9 bases not matched to a gene. This CDR3 is built from 16 residues. Specimen: peripheral blood, collected from a patient treated with radiotherapy plus ipilimumab. This receptor was obtained from a human donor with non-small cell lung cancer who had stable disease on radiotherapy plus ipilimumab. The V and J genes are TRBV9 and TRBJ2-2; 7 bases fit TRBD2. CDR3 loop: CASSVGAGVTDGELFF. As DNA, the CDR3 is TGTGCCAGCAGCGTAGGGGCGGGGGTGACGGACGGGGAGCTGTTTTTT. The entire variable domain, with the rest obtained from reference TRBV9 and TRBJ2-2, is as follows: DSGVTQTPKHLITATGQRVTLRCSPRSGDLSVYWYQQSLDQGLQFLIQYYNGEERAKGNILERFSAQQFPDLHSELNLSSLELGDSALYFCASSVGAGVTDGELFFGEGSRLTVL.